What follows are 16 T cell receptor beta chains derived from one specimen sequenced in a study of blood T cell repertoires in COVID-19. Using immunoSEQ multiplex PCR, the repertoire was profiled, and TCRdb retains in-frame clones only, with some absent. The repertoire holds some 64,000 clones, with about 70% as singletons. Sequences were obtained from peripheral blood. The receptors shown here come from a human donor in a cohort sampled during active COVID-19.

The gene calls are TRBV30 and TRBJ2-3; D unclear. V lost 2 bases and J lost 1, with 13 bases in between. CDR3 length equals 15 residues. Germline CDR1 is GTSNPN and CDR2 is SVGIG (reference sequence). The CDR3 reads CAWSLGRRGTDTQYF. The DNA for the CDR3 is TGTGCCTGGAGTCTCGGCCGACGGGGCACAGATACGCAGTATTTT.

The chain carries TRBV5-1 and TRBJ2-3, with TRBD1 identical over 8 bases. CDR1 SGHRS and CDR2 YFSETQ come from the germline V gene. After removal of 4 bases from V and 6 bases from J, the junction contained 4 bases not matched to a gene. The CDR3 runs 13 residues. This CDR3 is CASSMNRGDTQYF. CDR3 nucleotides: TGCGCCAGCAGCATGAACAGGGGGGATACGCAGTATTTT.

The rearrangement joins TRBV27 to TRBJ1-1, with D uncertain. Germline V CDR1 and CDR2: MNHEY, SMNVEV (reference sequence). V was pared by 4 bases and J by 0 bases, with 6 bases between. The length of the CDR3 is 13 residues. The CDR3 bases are TGTGCCAGCAGTTATGTATTGAACACTGAAGCTTTCTTT. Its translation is CASSYVLNTEAFF.

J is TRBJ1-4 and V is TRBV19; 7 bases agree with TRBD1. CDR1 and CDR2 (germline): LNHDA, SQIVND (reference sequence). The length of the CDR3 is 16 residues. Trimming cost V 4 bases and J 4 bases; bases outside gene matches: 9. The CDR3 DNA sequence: TGTGCCAGTAGTACCAGACGACAGGGACTTAATGAAAAACTGTTTTTT. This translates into CASSTRRQGLNEKLFF.

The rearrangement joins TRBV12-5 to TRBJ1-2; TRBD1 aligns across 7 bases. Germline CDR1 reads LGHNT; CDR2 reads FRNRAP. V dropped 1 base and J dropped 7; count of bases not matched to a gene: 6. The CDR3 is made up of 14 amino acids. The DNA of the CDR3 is TGTGCTAGTGGTTTGGGCAGACAGGGCGGTGGCTACACCTTC. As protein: CASGLGRQGGGYTF.

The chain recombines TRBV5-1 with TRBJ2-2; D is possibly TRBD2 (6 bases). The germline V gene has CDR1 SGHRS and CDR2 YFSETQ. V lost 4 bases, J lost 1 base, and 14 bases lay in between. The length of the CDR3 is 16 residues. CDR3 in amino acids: CASSPSGLQNTGELFF. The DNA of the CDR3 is TGCGCCAGCAGCCCCTCGGGACTTCAGAACACCGGGGAGCTGTTTTTT.

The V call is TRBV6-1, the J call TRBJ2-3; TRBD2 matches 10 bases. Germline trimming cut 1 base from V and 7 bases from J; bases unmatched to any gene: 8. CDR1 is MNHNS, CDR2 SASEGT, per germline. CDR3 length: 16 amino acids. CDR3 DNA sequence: TGTGCCAGCAGTGAAGTAGCGGGGGGCCTACAGAATACGCAGTATTTT. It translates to CASSEVAGGLQNTQYF.

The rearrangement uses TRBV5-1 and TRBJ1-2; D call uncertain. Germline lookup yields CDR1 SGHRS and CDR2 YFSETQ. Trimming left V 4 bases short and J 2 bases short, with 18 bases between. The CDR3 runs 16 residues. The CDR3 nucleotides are TGCGCCAGCAGCCCGCCGGCGGGTTTAAAAAACTATGGCTACACCTTC. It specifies CASSPPAGLKNYGYTF.

CDR3 in DNA: TGTGCCAGCAGGCCCGGGACAGGGGTGGGACAGCCCCAGCATTTT. Amino acids: CASRPGTGVGQPQHF. The chain couples TRBV28 to TRBJ1-5; the match to TRBD1 covers 10 bases. V trimming: 6 bases; J trimming: 7 bases; junction bases outside the gene matches: 9. Germline CDR1 reads MDHEN; CDR2 reads SYDVKM. This CDR3 region has 15 residues.

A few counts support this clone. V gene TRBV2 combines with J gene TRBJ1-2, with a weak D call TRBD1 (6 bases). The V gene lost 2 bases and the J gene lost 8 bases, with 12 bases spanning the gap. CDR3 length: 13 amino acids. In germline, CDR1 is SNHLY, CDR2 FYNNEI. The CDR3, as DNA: TGTGCCAGCAGTGAATTAGGGGGGGAAGGCTACACCTTC. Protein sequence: CASSELGGEGYTF.

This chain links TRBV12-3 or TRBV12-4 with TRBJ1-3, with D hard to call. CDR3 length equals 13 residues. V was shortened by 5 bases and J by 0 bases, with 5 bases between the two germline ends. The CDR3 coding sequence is TGTGCCAGCAGTGTATTCTCTGGAAACACCATATATTTT. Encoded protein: CASSVFSGNTIYF.

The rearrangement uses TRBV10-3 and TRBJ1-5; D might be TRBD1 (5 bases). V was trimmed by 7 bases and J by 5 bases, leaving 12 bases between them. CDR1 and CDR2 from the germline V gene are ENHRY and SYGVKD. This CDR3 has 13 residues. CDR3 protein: CAINAQVDQPQHF. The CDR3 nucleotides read TGTGCCATCAATGCACAGGTCGATCAGCCCCAGCATTTT.

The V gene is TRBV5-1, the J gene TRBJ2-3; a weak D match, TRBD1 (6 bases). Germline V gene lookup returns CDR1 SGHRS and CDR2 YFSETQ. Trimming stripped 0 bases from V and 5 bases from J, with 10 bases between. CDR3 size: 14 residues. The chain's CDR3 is CASSLDGQQDTQYF. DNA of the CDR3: TGCGCCAGCAGCTTGGACGGACAGCAAGATACGCAGTATTTT.

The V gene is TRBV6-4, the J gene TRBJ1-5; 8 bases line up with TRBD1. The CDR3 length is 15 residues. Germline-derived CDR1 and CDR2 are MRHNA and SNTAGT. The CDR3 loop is CPKGMTGALNQPQHF. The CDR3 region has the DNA TGTCCAAAAGGGATGACAGGGGCCCTTAATCAGCCCCAGCATTTT.

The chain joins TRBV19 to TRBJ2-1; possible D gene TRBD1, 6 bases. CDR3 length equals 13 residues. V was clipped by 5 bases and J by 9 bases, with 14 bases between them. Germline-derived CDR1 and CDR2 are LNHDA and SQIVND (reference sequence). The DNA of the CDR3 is TGTGCCAGTAGTTCTTCAGGGGCTAGTGAGCAGTTCTTC. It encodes CASSSSGASEQFF.

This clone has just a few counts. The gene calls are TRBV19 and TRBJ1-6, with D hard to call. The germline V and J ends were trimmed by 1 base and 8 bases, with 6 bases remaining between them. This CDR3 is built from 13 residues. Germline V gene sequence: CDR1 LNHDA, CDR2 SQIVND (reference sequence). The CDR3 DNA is TGTGCCAGTAGTATAGCAGGCGATTCACCCCTCCACTTT. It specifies CASSIAGDSPLHF.